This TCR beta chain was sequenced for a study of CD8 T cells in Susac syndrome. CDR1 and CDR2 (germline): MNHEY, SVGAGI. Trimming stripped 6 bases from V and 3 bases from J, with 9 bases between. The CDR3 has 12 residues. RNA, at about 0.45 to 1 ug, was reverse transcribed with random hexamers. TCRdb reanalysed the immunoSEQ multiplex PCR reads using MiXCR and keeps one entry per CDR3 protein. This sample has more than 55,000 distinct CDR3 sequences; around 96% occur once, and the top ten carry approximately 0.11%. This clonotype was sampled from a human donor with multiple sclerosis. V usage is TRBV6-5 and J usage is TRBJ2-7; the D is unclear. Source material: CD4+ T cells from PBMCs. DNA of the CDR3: TGTGCCAGCAGGGGGAATTTCTACGAGCAGTACTTC. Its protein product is CASRGNFYEQYF.